The clone carrying this T cell receptor beta chain showed up just a few times. Its antigen is currently unknown. Researchers used 5'RACE with constant-segment primers to make TCR alpha and TCR beta cDNA libraries that carry sample barcodes and UMIs. TCRdb re-called the 5' RACE reads with MiXCR, one entry per CDR3 protein. Of more than 250,000 distinct CDR3 sequences in the sample, about 20% were seen once. This specimen belongs to a study of T-cell memory formation after mild COVID-19. Findings of the study overall: Day 15 to 85 contractors were CD4/CD8 balanced; later expanders leaned CD4+. Second-wave clones with a day 37 peak had unconfirmed SARS-CoV-2 specificity.

The source material was PBMCs or a T cell subset sorted from them (not recorded which). This clonotype was sampled from a man aged 18 to 29 who had mild COVID-19 (a few samples of this study predate the infection). Cell type and time point are not known.

The CDR3 here is CASSSTYEQYV. CDR3 coding DNA: TGTGCCAGCAGCTCCACCTACGAGCAGTACGTC. The chain uses TRBV7-8 and TRBJ2-7, with unresolved D. V gave up 4 bases and J gave up 2 bases, with 3 bases separating them. Germline V CDR1 and CDR2: SGHVS, FQNEAQ. The CDR3 covers 11 residues.